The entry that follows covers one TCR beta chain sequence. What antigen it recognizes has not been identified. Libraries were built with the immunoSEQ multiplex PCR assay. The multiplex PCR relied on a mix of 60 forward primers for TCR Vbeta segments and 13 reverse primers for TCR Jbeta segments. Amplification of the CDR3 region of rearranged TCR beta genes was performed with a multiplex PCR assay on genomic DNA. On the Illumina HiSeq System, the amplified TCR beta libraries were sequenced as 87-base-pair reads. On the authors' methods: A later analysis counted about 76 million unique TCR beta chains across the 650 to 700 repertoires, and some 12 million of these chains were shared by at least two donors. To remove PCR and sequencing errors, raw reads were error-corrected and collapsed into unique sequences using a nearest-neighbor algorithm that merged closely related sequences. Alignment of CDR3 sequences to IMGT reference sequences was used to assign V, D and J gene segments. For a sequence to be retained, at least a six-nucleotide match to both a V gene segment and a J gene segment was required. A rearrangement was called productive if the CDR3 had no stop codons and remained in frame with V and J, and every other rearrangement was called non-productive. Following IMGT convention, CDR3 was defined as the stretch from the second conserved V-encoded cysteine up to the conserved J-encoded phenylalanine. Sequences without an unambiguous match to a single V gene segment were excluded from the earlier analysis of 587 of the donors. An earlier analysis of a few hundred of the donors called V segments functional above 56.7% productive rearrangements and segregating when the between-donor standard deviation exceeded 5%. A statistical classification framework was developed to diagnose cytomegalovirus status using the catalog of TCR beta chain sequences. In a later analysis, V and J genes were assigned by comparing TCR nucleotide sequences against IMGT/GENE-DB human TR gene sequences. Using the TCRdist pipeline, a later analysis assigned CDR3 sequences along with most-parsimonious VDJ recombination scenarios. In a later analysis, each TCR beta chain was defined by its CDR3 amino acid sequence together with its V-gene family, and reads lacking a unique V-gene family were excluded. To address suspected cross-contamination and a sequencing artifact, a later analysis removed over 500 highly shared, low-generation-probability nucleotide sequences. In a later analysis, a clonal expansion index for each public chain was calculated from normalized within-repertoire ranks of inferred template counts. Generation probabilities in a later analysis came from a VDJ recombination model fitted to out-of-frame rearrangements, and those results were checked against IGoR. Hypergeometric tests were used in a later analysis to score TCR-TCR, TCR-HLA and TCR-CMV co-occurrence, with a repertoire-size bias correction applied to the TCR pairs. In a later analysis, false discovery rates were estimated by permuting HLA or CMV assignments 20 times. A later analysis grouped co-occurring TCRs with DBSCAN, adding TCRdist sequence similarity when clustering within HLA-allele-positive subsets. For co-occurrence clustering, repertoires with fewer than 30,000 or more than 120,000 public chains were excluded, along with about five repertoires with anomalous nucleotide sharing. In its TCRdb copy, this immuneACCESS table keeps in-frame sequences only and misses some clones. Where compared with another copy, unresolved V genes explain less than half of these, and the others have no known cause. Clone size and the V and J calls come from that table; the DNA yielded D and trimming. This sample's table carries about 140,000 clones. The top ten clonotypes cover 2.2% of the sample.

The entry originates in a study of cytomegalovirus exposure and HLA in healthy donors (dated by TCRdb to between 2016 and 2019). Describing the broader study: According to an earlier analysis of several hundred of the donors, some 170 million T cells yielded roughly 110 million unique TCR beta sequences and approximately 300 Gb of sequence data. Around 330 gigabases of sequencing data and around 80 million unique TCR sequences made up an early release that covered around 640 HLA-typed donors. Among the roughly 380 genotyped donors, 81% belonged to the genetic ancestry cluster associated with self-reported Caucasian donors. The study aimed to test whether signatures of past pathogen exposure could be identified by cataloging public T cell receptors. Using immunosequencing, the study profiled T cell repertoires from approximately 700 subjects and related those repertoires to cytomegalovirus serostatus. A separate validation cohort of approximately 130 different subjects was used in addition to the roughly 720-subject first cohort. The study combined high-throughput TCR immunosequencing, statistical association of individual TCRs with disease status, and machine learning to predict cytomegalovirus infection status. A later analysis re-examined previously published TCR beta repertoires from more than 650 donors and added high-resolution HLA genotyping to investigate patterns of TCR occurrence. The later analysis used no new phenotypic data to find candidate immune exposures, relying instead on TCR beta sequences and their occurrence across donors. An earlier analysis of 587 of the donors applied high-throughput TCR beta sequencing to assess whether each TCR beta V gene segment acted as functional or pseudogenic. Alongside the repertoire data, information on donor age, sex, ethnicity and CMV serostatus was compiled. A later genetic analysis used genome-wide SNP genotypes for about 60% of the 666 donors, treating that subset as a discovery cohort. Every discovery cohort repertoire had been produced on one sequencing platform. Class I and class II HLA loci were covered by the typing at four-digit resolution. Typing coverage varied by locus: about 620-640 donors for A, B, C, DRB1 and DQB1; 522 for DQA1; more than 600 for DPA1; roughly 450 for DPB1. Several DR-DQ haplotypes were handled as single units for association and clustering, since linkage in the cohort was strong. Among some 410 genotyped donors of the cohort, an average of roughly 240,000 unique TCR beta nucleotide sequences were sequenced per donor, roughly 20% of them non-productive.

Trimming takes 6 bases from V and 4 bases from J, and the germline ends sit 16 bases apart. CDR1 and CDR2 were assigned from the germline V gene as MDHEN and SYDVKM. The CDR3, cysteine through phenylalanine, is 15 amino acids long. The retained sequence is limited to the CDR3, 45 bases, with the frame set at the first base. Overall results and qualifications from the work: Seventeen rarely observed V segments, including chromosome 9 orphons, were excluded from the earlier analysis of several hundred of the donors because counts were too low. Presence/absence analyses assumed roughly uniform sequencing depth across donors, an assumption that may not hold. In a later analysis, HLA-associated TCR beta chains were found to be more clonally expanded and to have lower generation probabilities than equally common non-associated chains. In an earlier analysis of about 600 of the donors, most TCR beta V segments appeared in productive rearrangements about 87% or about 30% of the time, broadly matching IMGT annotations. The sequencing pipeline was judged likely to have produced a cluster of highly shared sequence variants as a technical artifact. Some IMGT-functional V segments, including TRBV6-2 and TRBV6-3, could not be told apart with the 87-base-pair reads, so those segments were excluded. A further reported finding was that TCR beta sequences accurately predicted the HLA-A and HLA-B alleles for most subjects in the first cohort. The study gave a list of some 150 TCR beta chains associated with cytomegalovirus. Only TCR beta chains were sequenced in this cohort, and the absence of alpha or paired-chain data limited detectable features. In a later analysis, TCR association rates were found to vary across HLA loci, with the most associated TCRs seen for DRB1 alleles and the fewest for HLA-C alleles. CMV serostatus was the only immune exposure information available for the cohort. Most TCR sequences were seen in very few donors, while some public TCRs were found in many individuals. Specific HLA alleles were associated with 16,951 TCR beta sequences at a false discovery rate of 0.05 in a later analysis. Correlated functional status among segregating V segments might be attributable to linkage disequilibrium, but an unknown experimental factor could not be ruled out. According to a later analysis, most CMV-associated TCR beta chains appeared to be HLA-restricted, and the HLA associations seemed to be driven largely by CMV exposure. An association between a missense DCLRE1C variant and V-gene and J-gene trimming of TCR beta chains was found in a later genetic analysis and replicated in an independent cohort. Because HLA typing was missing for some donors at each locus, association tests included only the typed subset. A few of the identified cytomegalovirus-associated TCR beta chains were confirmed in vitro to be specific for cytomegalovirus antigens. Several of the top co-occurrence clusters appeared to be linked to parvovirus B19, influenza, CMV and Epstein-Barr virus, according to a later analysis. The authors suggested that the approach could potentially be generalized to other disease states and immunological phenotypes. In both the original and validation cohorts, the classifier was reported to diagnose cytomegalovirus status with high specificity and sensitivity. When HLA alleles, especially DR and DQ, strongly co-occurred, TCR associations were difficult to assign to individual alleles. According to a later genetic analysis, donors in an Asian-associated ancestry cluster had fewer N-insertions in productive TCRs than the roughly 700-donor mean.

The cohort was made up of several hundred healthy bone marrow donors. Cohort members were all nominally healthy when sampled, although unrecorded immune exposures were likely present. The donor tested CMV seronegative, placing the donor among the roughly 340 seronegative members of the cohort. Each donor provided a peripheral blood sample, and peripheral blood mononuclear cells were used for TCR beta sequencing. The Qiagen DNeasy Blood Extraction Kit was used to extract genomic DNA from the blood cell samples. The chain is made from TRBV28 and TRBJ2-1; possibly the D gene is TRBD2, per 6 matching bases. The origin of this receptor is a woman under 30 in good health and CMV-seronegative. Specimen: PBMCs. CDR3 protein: CASSAMTRRYNEQFF. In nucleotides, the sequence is TGTGCCAGCAGCGCTATGACTAGGCGGTACAATGAGCAGTTCTTC.